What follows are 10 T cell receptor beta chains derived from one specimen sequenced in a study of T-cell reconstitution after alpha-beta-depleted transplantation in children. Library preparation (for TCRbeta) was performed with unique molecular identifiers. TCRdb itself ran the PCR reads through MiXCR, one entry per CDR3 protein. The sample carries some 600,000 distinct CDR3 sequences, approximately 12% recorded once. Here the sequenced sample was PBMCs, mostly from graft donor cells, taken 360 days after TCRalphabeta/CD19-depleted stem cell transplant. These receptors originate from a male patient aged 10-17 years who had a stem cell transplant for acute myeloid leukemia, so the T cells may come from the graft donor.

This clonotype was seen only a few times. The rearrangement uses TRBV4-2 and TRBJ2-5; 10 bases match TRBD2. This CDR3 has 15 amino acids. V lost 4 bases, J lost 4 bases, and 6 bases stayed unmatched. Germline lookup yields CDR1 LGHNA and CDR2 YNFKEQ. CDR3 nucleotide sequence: TGTGCCAGCAGCCTTGGGACTAGCGTTGGAGAGACCCAGTACTTC. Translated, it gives CASSLGTSVGETQYF.

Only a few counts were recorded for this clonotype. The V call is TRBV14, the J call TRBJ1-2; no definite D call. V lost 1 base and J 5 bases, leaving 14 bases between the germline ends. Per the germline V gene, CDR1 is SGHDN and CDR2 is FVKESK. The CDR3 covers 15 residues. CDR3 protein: CASSQGASFAYGYTF. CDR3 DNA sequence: TGTGCCAGCAGCCAAGGAGCCTCCTTCGCATATGGCTACACCTTC.

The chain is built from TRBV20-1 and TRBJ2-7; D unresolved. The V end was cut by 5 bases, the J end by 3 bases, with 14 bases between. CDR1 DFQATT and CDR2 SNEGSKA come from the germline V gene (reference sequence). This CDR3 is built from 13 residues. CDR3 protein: CSAPPRRNYEQYF. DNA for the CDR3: TGCAGTGCTCCTCCAAGACGGAACTACGAGCAGTACTTC.

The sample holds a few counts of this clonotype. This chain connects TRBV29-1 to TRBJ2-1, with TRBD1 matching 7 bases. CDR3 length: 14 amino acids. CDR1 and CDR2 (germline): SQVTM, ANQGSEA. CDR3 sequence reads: CRINRGSSYNEQFF. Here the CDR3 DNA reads TGCAGAATAAACAGGGGAAGCTCCTACAATGAGCAGTTCTTC.

CDR3 sequence reads: CASSPTSGRFGQFF. For the CDR3, the DNA is TGTGCCAGCAGCCCGACTAGCGGGAGATTTGGGCAGTTCTTC. The chain employs TRBV28 and TRBJ2-1, with TRBD2 matching 12 bases. The ends lost 6 bases at V and 12 bases at J; junction bases unmatched: 9. Germline V gene lookup returns CDR1 MDHEN and CDR2 SYDVKM. The CDR3 runs 14 residues.

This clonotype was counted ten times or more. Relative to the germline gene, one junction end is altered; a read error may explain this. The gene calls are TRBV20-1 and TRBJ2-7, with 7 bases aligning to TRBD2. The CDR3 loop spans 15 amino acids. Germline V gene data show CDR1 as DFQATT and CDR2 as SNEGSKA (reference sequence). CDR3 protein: CSARGAAGLSYEQYF. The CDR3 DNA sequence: TGCAGTGCCAGAGGAGCAGCGGGGCTCTCCTACGAGCAGTACTTC.

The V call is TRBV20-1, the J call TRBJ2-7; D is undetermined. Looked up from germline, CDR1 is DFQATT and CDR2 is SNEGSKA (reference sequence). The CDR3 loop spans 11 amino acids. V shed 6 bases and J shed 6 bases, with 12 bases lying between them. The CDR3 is CSASFSSEQYF. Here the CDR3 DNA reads TGCAGTGCCTCATTTTCTTCCGAGCAGTACTTC.

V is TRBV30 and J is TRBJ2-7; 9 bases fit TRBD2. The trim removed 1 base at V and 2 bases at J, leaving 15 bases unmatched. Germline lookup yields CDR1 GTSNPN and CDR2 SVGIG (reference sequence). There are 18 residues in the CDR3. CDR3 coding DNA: TGTGCCTGGAGTGGATGGAGGGACGCGGGGGGGTCCGCCTACGAGCAGTACTTC. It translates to CAWSGWRDAGGSAYEQYF.

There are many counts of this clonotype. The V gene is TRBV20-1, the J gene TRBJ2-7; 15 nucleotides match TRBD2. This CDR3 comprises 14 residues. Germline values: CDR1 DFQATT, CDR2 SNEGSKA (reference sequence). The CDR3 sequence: CRGLAGGPGGEQYF. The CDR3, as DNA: TGCAGAGGACTAGCGGGAGGGCCCGGAGGCGAGCAGTACTTC.

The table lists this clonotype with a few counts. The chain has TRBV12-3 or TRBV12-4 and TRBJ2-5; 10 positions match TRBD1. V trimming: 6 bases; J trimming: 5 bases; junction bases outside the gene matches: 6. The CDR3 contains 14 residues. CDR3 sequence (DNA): TGTGCCAGCAGCCAGGGACAGGGGAGCGAGACCCAGTACTTC. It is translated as CASSQGQGSETQYF.